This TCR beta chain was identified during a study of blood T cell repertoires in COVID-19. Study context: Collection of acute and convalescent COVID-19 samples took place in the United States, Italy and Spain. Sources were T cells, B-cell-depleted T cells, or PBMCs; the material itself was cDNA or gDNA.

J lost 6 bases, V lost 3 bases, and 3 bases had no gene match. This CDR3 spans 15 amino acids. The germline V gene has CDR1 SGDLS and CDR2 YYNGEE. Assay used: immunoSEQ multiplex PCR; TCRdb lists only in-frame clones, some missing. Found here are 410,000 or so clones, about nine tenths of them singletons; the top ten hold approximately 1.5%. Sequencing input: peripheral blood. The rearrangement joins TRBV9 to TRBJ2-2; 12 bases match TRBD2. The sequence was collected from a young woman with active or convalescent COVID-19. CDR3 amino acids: CASSASGGAAGELFF. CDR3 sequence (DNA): TGTGCCAGCAGCGCTAGCGGGGGGGCAGCCGGGGAGCTGTTTTTT.